This TCR beta chain was obtained from a study of CD4 T cells in relation to SARS-CoV-2 and coronaviruses (dated by TCRdb to the early 2020s). Context from the whole study: Patient-derived lymphoblastoid cell lines were used to map the HLA restriction of shared crossreactive spike epitopes. Memory CD4+ T cell crossreactivity between SARS-CoV-2 and common cold coronavirus spike proteins was assessed at the TCR clonotype level in the study. The Adaptive Biotechnologies TCR-sequencing kit was used to sequence samples from a few pre-COVID donors and the naive versus memory experiments, whereas other data were Illumina-based. A different TCR-beta assay, based on Illumina, was used to sequence expansion assays from other donors in the study. Summary of the overall study and its limitations: Crossreactivity analysis centred on spike protein, so crossreactivity against other viral proteins was not assessed. Memory CD4+ clonotypes crossrecognizing SARS-CoV-2 and at least one common cold coronavirus spike were found in around three fifths of donors. Pre-pandemic and post-infection samples were not both contributed by any donor, so tracing of the source of pre-existing responses was limited. Small numbers of patients and of tested TCRs limited the study. Crossreactive clones showed significantly weaker SARS-CoV-2-driven expansion than monoreactive clones, consistent with antigenic imprinting. Sequencing of naive versus memory cells indicated that the assay detects memory recall responses, not primary responses primed during culture.

Uncultured naive and memory CD4+ T cell DNA received deep-resolution immunoSEQ TCR-beta sequencing. Concerning the study's data processing: During preprocessing, nonproductive sequences were removed, as were CDR3s that did not start with C, did not end with F or W, or were shorter than 7 amino acids. Cultured and uncultured naive and memory CD4+ repertoires were searched for previously identified spike- and CEF-reactive CDR3s. CDR3 homology was measured as pairwise Levenshtein distance, computed with the stringdist R package after trimming three terminal residues from each end. TCRdb provides this immuneACCESS table in a form limited to in-frame rearrangements. Some clones are lacking; in checked studies, under half of them reflect an unresolved V gene, and why the rest are absent is not known. V, J and clone size are taken as reported in that table, and D and trimming were inferred from the DNA itself. This sample is represented by some 65,000 clones; around 87% of them were singletons. The ten largest clonotypes hold 1.6% of the sample.

Details on this clone: This receptor's antigen is unknown. Nothing much larger sits one base from this clone, and base qualities are not available.

CD4+ T cells from unexposed donors were collected before the COVID-19 pandemic (2011-2018). Naive and memory CD4+ T cells were separated from cryopreserved PBMCs by first enriching for CD4 and then performing EasySep naive CD4+ T cell enrichment. The leukapheresis product used for the unexposed donors was purchased from a commercial source. Ficoll-Paque PLUS gradient centrifugation was used to isolate PBMCs from leukapheresis product or whole blood. The PBMCs went either fresh into the expansion assay or into cryopreservation at -140 degrees C. The QIAamp Micro DNA Kit was used to extract genomic DNA from the CD4+ T cells. CDR1 SGHRS and CDR2 YFSETQ are derived from the germline V gene. The CDR3 holds 12 amino acids from the cysteine to the phenylalanine. The only DNA kept is the CDR3, 36 bases in frame from the first base. After removal of 4 bases from V and 7 bases from J, the junction retains 3 bases not matched to a gene.

The TCR comes from a human donor in good health. Specimen: memory CD4+ T cells from PBMCs. The sample's cell subset or site label, in plain terms: memory (non-naive) CD4+ T cells. The chain joins TRBV5-1 to TRBJ1-2; 8 bases in between match TRBD1. The DNA sequence is given as TGCGCCAGCAGCATGGACAGGGCTGGCTACACCTTC. This gives the protein CASSMDRAGYTF.